This T cell receptor (beta chain) appears in the sequencing data of a study of CD8 T cells in ankylosing spondylitis. This clonotype has a count of ten or more. Antigen unknown. One end of the junction is discordant with germline, which a read error may explain. General observations from the study: What seemed typical of ankylosing spondylitis blood was a TCR beta motif built from several highly homologous variants.

One entry per CDR3 protein, called by TCRdb with MiXCR from the 5' RACE reads. The sample records around 250,000 distinct CDR3 sequences, around 10% being singletons. CDR1 ENHRY and CDR2 SYGVKD come from the germline V gene. The CDR3 totals 12 residues. Sample: blood, either unsorted or a sorted T cell fraction (not recorded which). The chain joins TRBV10-3 to TRBJ2-7; D is perhaps TRBD2 (5 bases). The receptor was isolated from a male donor with ankylosing spondylitis or in good health (not recorded which). This CDR3 reads CAIRRPAGEQYF. CDR3 bases: TGTGCCATCAGGCGGCCCGCCGGGGAGCAGTATTTC.